This entry is about one T cell receptor beta chain. What it binds is unknown. The PCR made use of 60 Vbeta and 13 Jbeta primers. Per the original methods: It was a later analysis that counted 83 million or so unique TCR beta chains, of which roughly 11 million were shared. Sequencing used immunoSEQ multiplex PCR; TCRdb keeps in-frame clones, though not all of them. The DNA gave D and trimming, while V, J and clone size come from that table. Of some 200,000 clones in the sample, under 80% were seen once. These data belong to a study of cytomegalovirus exposure and HLA in healthy donors. Regarding the study as a whole: A highly shared variant cluster was judged a likely technical artifact.

Germline V gene lookup returns CDR1 KGHSH and CDR2 LQKENI. V dropped 3 bases and J dropped 6 bases, with 11 bases sitting between them. There are 13 residues in the CDR3. V gene TRBV18 combines with J gene TRBJ1-2; D is possibly TRBD1 (6 bases). The clonotype originates from a girl between 2 and 10 years old in good health and CMV-seronegative. Sequencing was performed on PBMCs. CDR3 DNA sequence: TGTGCCAGCTCACCCGGACAGTTGAATGGCTACACCTTC. Encoded protein: CASSPGQLNGYTF.